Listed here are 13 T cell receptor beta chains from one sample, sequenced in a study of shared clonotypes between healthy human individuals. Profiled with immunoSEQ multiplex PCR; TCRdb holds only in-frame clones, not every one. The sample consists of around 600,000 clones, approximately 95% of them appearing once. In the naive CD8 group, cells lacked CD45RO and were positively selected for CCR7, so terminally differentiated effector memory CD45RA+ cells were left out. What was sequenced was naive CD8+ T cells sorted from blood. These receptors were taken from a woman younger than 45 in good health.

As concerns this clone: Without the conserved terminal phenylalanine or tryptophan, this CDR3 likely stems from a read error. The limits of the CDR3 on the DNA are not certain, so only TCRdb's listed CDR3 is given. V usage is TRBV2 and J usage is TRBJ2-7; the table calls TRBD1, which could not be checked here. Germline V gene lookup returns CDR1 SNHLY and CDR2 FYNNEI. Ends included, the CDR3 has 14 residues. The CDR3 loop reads CASRDGQGGLSHWD.

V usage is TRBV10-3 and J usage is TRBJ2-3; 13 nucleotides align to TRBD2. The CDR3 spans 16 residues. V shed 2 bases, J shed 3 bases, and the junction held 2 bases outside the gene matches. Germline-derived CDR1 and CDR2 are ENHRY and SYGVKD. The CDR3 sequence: CAISETSGRATDTQYF. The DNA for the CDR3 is TGTGCCATCAGTGAGACTAGCGGGAGGGCGACAGATACGCAGTATTTT.

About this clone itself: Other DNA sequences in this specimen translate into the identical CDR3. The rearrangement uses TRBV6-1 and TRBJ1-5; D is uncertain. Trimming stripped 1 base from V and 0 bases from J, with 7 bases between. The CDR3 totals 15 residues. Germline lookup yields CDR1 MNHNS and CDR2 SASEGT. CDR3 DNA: TGTGCCAGCAGTGAAGGGGGTTATAGCAATCAGCCCCAGCATTTT. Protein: CASSEGGYSNQPQHF.

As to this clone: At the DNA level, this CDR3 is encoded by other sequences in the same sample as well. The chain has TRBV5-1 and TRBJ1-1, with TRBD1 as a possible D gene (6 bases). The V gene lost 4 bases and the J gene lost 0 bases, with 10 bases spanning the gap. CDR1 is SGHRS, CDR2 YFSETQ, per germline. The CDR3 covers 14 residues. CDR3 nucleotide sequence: TGCGCCAGCAGCCTGGACAGCATGAACACTGAAGCTTTCTTT. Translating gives CASSLDSMNTEAFF. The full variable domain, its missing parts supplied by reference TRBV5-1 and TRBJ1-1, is KAGVTQTPRYLIKTRGQQVTLSCSPISGHRSVSWYQQTPGQGLQFLFEYFSETQRNKGNFPGRFSGRQFSNSRSEMNVSTLELGDSALYLCASSLDSMNTEAFFGQGTRLTVV.

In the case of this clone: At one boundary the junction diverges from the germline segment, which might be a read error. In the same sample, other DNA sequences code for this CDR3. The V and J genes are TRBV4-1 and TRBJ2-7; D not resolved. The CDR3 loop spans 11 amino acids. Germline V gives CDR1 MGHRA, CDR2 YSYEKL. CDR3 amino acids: CASSQGNEQYF. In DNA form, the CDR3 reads TGTGCCAGCAGCCAAGGGAACGAGCAGTACTTC.

This chain's CDR3 is CASSLASGGMNTEAFF. CDR3 in DNA: TGTGCCAGCAGCTTAGCGTCAGGGGGAATGAACACTGAAGCTTTCTTT. J is TRBJ1-1 and V is TRBV13; 7 bases align to TRBD1. Germline CDR1 reads PRHDT; CDR2 reads FYEKMQ (reference sequence). The CDR3 spans 16 residues. V lost 1 base to trimming and J lost 0 bases; unmatched junction nucleotides: 5.

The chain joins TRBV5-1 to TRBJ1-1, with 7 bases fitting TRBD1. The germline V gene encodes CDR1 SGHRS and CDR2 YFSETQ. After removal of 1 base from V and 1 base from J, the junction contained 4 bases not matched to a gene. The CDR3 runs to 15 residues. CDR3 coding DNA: TGCGCCAGCAGCTTGCAGGACAGGACGAACACTGAAGCTTTCTTT. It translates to CASSLQDRTNTEAFF.

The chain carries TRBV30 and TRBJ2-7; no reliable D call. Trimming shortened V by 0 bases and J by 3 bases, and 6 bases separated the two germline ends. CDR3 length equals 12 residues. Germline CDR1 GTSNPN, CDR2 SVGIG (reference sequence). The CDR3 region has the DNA TGTGCCTGGAGTGTAGGGAACTACGAGCAGTACTTC. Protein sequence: CAWSVGNYEQYF.

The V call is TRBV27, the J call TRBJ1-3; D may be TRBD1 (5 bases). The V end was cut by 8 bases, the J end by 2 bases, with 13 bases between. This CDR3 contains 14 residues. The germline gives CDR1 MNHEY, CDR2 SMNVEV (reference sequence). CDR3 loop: CASLTGRAGNTIYF. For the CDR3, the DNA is TGTGCCAGCTTAACAGGACGTGCTGGAAACACCATATATTTT.

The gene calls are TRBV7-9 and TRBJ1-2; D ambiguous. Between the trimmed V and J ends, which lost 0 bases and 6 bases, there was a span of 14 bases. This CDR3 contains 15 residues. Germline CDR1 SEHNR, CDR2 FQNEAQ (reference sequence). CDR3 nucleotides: TGTGCCAGCAGCTTAGCGCCGTCCGTTGGTAATGGCTACACCTTC. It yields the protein CASSLAPSVGNGYTF.

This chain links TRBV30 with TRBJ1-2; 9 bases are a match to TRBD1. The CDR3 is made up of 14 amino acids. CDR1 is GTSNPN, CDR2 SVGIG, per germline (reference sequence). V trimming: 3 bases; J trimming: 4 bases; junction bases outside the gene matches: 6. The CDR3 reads CAWSFTTGGYGYTF. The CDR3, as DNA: TGTGCCTGGAGCTTTACGACAGGGGGCTATGGCTACACCTTC.

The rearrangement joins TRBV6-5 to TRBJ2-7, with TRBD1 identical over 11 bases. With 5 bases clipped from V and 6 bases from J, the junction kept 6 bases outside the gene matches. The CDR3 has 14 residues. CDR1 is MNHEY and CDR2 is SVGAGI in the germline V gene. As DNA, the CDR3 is TGTGCCAGCAGTACCGGGGACAGGGGGGGCGAGCAGTACTTC. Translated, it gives CASSTGDRGGEQYF.

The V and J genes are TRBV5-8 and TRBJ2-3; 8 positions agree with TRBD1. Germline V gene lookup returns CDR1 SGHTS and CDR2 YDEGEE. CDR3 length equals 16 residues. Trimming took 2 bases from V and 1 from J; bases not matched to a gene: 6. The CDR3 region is CASSFRAGGRTDTQYF. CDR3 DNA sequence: TGTGCCAGCAGCTTTAGGGCAGGGGGCCGCACAGATACGCAGTATTTT.